This TCR beta chain was recorded in a study of cytomegalovirus exposure and HLA in healthy donors. Study overall: Early released data had about 85 million unique TCRs, all coming from HLA-typed donors.

V was clipped by 5 bases and J by 5 bases, with 23 bases between them. The CDR3 consists of 17 residues. CDR1 SSHAT and CDR2 FNYEAQ come from the germline V gene (reference sequence). Primers: 60 Vbeta forward and 13 Jbeta reverse. Clones were sequenced by immunoSEQ multiplex PCR, and TCRdb holds only the in-frame ones, with some missing. Its table lists 110,000 to 150,000 clones. About this clone: What it recognizes is unknown.

Findings and caveats of the study: Accurate predictions that matched the HLA-A and HLA-B alleles of most subjects were reportedly made from TCR beta sequences. Many donors shared some public TCRs, even though most TCR sequences were rare. Data from an earlier analysis indicated that most TCR beta V segments were productive either about 87% or about 30% of the time.

The sequenced sample consisted of PBMCs. The TCR originated in a man aged 35-49 years in good health and CMV-seronegative. The rearrangement links TRBV7-7 to TRBJ2-3, with a weak D call TRBD1 (5 bases). The CDR3 spells CASSRPIRESMGDTQYF. The DNA of the CDR3 is TGTGCCAGCAGCCGTCCGATCAGGGAATCGATGGGAGATACGCAGTATTTT.